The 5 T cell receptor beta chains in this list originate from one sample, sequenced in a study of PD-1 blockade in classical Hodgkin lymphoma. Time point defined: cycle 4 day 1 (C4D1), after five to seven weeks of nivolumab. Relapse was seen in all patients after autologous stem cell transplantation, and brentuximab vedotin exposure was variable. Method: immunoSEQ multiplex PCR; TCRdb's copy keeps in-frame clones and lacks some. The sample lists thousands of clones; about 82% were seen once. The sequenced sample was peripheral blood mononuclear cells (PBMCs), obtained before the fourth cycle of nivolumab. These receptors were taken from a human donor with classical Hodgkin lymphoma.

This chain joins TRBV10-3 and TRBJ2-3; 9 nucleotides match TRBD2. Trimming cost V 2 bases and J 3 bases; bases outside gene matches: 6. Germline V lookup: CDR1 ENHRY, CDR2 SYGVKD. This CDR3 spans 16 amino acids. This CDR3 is CAISEPPGLATDTQYF. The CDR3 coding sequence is TGTGCCATCAGTGAGCCTCCGGGACTAGCAACAGATACGCAGTATTTT.

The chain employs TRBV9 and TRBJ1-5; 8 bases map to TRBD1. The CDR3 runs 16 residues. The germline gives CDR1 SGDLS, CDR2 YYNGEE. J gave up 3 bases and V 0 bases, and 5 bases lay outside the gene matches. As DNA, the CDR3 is TGTGCCAGCAGCGTAGGCCCAGGGGGCAACAATCAGCCCCAGCATTTT. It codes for CASSVGPGGNNQPQHF.

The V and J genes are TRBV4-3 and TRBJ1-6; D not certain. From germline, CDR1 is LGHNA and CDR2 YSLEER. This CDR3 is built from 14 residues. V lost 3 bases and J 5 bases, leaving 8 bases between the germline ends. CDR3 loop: CASSHAENNSPLHF. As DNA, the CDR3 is TGCGCCAGCAGCCACGCGGAAAATAATTCACCCCTCCACTTT.

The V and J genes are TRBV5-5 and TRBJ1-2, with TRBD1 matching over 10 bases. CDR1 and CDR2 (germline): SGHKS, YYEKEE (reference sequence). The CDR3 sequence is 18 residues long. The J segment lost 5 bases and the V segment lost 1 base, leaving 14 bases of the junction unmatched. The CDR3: CASSLRPRTGGIWYGYTF. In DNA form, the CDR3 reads TGTGCCAGCAGCTTGCGACCGCGGACAGGGGGGATCTGGTATGGCTACACCTTC.

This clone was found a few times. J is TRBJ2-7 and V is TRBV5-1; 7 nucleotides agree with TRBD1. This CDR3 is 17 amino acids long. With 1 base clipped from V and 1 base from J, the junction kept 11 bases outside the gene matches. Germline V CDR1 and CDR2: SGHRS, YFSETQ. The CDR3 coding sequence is TGCGCCAGCAGCTTGAGTGCGTCTAGGACAGGTTCCTACGAGCAGTACTTC. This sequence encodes CASSLSASRTGSYEQYF.